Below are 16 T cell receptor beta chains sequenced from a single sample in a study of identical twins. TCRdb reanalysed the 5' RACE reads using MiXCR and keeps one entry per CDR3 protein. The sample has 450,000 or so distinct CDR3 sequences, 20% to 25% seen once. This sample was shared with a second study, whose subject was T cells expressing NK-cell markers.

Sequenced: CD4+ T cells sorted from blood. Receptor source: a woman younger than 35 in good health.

The CDR3 sequence is CRVSGRALTQYF. CDR3 DNA: TGCAGGGTCAGCGGGAGGGCTCTCACGCAGTATTTT. The chain has TRBV20-1 and TRBJ2-3, with 10 bases identical to TRBD2. The germline CDR1 and CDR2 sequences are DFQATT and SNEGSKA (reference sequence). The CDR3 covers 12 residues.

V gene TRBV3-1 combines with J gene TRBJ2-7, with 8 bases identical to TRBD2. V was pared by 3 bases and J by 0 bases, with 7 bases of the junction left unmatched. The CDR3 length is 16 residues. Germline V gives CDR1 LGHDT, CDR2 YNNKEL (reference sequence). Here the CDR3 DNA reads TGTGCCAGCAGCCATTTTAGCGGGGTCCTCTCCTACGAGCAGTACTTC. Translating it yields CASSHFSGVLSYEQYF.

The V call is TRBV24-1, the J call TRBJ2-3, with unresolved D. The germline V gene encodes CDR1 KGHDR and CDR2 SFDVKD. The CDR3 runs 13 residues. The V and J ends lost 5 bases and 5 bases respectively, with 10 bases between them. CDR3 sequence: CATSASPEDTQYF. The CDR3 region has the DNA TGTGCCACCAGTGCATCCCCCGAAGATACGCAGTATTTT.

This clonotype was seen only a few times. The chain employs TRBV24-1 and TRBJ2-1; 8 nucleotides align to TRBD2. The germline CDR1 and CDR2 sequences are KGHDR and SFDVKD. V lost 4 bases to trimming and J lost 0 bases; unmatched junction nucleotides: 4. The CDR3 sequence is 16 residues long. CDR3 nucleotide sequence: TGTGCCACCAGTGACTCCGGACTAGCCTCCTACAATGAGCAGTTCTTC. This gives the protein CATSDSGLASYNEQFF.

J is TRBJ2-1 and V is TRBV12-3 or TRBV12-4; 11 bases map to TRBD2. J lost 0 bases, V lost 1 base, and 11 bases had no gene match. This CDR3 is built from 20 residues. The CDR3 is CASSLESRLAGGSSYNEQFF. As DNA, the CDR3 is TGTGCCAGCAGTTTAGAGTCCAGGCTAGCGGGGGGAAGCTCCTACAATGAGCAGTTCTTC.

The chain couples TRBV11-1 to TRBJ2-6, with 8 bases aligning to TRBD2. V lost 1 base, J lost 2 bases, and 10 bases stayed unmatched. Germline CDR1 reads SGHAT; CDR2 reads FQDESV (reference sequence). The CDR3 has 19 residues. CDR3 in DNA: TGTGCCAGCAGCTTAGATCAGGCGGGAGGTTTGGCTGGGGCCAACGTCCTGACTTTC. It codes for CASSLDQAGGLAGANVLTF.

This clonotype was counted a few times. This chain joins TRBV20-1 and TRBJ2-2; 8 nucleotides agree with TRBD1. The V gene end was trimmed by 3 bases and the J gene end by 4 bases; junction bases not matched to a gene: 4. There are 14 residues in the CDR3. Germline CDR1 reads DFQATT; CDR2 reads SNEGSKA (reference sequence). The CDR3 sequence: CSARGDRITGELFF. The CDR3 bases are TGCAGTGCTAGGGGGGACAGGATCACCGGGGAGCTGTTTTTT.

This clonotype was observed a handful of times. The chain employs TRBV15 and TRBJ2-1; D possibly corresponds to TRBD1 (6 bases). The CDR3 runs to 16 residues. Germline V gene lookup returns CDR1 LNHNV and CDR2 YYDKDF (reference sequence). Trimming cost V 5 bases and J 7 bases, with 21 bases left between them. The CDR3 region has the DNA TGTGCCACCAGCGCAGGACAGCTCCCCTCCGGGAATGAGCAGTTCTTC. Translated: CATSAGQLPSGNEQFF.

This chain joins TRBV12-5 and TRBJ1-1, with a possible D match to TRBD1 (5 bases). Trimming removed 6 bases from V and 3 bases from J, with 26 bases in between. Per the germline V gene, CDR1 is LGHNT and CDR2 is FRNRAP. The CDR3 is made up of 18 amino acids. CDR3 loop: CASGRTHNTGSRDTEAFF. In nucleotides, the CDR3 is TGTGCTAGTGGCCGGACTCATAATACAGGTAGTCGGGACACTGAAGCTTTCTTT. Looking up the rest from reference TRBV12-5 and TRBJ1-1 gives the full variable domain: DARVTQTPRHKVTEMGQEVTMRCQPILGHNTVFWYRQTMMQGLELLAYFRNRAPLDDSGMPKDRFSAEMPDATLATLKIQPSEPRDSAVYFCASGRTHNTGSRDTEAFFGQGTRLTVV.

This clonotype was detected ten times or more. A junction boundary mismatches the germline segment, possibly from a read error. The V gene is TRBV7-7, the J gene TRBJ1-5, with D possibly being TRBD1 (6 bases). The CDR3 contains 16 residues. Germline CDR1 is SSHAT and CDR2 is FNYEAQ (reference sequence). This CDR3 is CASSAEVPGGNQPQHF. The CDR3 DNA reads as TGTGCTAGCAGCGCCGAGGTACCAGGGGGCAATCAGCCCCAGCATTTT.

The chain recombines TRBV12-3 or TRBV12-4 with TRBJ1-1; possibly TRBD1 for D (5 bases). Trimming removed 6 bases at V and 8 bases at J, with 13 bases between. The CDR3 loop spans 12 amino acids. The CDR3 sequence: CASRQGWEEAFF. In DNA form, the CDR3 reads TGTGCCAGCAGGCAGGGTTGGGAGGAAGCTTTCTTT.

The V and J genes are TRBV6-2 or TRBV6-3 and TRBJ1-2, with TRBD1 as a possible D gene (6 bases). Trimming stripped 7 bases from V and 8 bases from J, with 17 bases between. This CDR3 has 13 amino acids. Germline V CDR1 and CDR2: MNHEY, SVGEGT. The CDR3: CASIKTGEGGYTF. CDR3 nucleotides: TGTGCCAGCATTAAGACAGGTGAAGGCGGCTACACCTTC.

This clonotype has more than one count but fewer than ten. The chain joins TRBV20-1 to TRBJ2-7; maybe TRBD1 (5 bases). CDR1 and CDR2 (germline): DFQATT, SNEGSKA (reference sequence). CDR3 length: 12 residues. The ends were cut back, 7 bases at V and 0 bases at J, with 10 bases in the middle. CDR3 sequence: CSGQKSSYEQYF. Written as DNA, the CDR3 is TGCAGTGGACAGAAAAGCTCCTACGAGCAGTACTTC.

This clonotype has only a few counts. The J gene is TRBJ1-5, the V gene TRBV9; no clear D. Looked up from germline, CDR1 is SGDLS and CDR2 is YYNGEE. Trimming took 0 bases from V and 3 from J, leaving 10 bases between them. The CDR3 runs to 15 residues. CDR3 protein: CASSVGRQLNQPQHF. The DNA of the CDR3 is TGTGCCAGCAGCGTAGGTAGGCAGCTCAATCAGCCCCAGCATTTT.

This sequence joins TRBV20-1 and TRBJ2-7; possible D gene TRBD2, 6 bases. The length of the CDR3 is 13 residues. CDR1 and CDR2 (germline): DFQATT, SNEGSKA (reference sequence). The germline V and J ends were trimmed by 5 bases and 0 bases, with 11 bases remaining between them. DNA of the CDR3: TGCAGTGCTTACCGGGACTCCTCCTACGAGCAGTACTTC. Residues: CSAYRDSSYEQYF.

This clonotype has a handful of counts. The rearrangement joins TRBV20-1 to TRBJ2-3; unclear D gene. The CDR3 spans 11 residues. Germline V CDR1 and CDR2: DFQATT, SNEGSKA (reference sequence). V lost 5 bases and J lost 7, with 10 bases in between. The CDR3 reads CSASGANTQYF. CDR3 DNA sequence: TGCAGTGCTTCAGGCGCAAATACGCAGTATTTT.